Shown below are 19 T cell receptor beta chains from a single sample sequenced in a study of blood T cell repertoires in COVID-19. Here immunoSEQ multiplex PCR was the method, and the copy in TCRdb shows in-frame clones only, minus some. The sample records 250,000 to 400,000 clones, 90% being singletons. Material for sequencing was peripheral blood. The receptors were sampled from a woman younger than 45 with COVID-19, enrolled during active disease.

The CDR3 DNA follows: TGTGCCAGCAGCCATGCCCCCGGGACAGGGAGGATGGATGAGCAGTTCTTC. The encoded protein is CASSHAPGTGRMDEQFF. The rearrangement uses TRBV3-1 (or the pseudogene TRBV3-2) and TRBJ2-1; the match to TRBD1 covers 9 bases. CDR3 length equals 17 residues. Trimming removed 3 bases from V and 8 bases from J; junction bases left unmatched: 14. Germline-derived CDR1 and CDR2 are LGHDT and YNNKEL (reference sequence).

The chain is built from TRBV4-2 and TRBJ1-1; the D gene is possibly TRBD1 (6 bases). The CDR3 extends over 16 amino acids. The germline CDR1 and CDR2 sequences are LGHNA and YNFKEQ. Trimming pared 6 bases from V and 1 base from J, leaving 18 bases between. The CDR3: CASRPTAGAWNTEAFF. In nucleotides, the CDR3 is TGTGCCAGCAGACCTACGGCGGGGGCTTGGAACACTGAAGCTTTCTTT.

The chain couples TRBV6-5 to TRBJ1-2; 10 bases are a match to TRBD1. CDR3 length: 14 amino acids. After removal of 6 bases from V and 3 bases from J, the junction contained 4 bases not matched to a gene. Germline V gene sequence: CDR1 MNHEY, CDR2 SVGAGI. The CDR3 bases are TGTGCCAGCAGGCCGGGACAGGGGCACTATGGCTACACCTTC. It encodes CASRPGQGHYGYTF.

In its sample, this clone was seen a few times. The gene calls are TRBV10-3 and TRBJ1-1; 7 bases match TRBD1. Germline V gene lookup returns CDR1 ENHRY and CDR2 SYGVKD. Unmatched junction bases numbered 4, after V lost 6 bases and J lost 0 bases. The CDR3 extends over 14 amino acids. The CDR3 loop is CAISGQALNTEAFF. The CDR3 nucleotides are TGTGCCATCAGCGGACAGGCGCTGAACACTGAAGCTTTCTTT.

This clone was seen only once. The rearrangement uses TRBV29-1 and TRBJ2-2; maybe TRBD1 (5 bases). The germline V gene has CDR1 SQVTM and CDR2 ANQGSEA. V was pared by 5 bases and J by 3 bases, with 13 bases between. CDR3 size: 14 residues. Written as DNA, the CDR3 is TGCAGCGTTAGGCAGGGCCTCGACACCGGGGAGCTGTTTTTT. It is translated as CSVRQGLDTGELFF.

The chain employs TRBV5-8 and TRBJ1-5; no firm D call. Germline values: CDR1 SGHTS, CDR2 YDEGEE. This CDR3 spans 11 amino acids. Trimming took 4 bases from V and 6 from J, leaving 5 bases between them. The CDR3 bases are TGTGCCAGCAGCACGCGTCAGCCCCAGCATTTT. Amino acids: CASSTRQPQHF.

The chain's CDR3 is CAWSVNRDLGYTF. The CDR3 DNA sequence: TGTGCCTGGAGTGTAAACAGGGACCTGGGCTACACCTTC. V is TRBV30 and J is TRBJ1-2; perhaps TRBD1 as D (6 bases). Trimming removed 0 bases from V and 8 bases from J, with 13 bases in between. Germline CDR1 and CDR2: GTSNPN and SVGIG (reference sequence). The length of the CDR3 is 13 residues.

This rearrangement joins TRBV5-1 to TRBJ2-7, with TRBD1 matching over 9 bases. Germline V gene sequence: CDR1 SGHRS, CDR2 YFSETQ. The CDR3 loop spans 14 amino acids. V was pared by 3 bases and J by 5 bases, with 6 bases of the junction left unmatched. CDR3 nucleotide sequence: TGCGCCAGCAGCTGGTTACGACAGGGGGACGAGCAGTACTTC. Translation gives CASSWLRQGDEQYF. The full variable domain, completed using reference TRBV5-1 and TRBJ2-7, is KAGVTQTPRYLIKTRGQQVTLSCSPISGHRSVSWYQQTPGQGLQFLFEYFSETQRNKGNFPGRFSGRQFSNSRSEMNVSTLELGDSALYLCASSWLRQGDEQYFGPGTRLTVT.

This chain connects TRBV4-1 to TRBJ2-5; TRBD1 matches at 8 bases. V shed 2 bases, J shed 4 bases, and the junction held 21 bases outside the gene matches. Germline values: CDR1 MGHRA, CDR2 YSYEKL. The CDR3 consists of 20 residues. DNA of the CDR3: TGCGCCAGCAGCCAATATGAAAGAGGACAGGGAAGAAGAGGTGGAGAGACCCAGTACTTC. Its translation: CASSQYERGQGRRGGETQYF.

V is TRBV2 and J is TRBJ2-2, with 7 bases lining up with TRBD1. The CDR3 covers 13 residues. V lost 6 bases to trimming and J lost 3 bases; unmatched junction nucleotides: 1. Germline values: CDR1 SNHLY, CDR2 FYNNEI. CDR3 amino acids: CASRQGDTGELFF. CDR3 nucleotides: TGTGCCAGCAGGCAGGGGGACACCGGGGAGCTGTTTTTT.

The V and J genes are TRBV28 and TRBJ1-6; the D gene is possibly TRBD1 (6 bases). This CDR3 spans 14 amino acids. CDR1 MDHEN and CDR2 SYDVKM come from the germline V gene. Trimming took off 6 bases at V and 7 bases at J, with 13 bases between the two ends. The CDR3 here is CASRGRQGNSPLHF. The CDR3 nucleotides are TGTGCCAGCAGGGGTCGTCAGGGGAATTCACCCCTCCACTTT.

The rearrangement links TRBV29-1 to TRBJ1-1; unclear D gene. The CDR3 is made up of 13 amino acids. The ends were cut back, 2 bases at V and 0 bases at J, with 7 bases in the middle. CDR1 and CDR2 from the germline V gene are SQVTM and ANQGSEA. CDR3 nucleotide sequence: TGCAGCGTTGAACTACAGCTGAACACTGAAGCTTTCTTT. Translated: CSVELQLNTEAFF.

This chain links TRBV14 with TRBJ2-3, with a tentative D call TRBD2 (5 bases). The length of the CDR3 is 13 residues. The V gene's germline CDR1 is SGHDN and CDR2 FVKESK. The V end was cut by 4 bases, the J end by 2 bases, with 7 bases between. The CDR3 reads CASSRRYTDTQYF. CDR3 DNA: TGTGCCAGCAGCCGGAGGTACACAGATACGCAGTATTTT.

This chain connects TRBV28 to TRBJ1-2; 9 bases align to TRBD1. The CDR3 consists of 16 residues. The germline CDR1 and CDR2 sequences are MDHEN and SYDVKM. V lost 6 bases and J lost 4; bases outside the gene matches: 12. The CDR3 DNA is TGTGCCAGCAGCAACTTTATGGGGACAGGGCTCTATGGCTACACCTTC. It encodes CASSNFMGTGLYGYTF.

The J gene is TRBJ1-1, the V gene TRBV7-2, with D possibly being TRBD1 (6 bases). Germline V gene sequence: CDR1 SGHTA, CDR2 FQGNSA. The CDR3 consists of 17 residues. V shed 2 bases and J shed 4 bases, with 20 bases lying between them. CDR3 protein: CASSLHPIQGGSTEAFF. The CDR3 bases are TGTGCCAGCAGCTTACATCCGATACAGGGAGGGAGCACTGAAGCTTTCTTT.

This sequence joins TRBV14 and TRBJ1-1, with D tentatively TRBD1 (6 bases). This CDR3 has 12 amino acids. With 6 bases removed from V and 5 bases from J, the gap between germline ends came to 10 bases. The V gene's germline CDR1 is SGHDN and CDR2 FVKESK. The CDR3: CASRGGGTEAFF. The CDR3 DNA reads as TGTGCCAGCAGGGGAGGGGGAACTGAAGCTTTCTTT.

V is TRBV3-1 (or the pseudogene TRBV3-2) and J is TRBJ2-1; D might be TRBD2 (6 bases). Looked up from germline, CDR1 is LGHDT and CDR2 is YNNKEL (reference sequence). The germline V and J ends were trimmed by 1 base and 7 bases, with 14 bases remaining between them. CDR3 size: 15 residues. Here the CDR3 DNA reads TGTGCCAGCAGCCAAGTAACGGGAGCTGGTAATGAGCAGTTCTTC. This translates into CASSQVTGAGNEQFF.

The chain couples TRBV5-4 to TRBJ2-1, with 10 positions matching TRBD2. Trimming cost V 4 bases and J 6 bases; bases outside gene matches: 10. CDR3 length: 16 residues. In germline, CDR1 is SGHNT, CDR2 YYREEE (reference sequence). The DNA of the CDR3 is TGTGCCAGCAGCCCGGGGGGGCTAGCGGGGGTCAATGAGCAGTTCTTC. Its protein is CASSPGGLAGVNEQFF.

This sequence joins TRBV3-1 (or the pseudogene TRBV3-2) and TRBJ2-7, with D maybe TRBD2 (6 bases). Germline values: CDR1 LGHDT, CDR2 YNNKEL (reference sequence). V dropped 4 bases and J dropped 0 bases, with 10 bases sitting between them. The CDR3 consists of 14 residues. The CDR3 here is CASSLLDYSYEQYF. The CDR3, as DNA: TGTGCCAGCAGCCTTCTGGACTACTCCTACGAGCAGTACTTC.